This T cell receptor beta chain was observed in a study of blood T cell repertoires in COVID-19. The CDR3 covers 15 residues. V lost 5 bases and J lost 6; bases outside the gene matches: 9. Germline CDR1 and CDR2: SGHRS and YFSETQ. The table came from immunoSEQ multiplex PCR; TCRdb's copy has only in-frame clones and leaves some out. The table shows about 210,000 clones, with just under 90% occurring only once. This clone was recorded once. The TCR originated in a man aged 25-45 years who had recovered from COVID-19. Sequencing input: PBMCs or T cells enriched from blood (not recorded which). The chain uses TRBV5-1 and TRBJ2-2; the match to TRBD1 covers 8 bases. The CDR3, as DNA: TGCGCCAGCAGGAATGGGACAGGTTTTCCCGGGGAGCTGTTTTTT. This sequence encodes CASRNGTGFPGELFF.